This T cell receptor (beta chain) emerged from a study of response to subunit inactivated influenza vaccine. This clonotype was counted between two and nine times. The antigen is unknown. MiXCR, applied by TCRdb to the RT-PCR reads, yields one record per CDR3 protein. The repertoire holds roughly 520,000 distinct CDR3 sequences, with 25% as singletons. Study outcomes and limitations: After each seasonal influenza vaccination, few new T cells are recruited, the authors suggested.

Sequenced material: CD4+ T cells sorted from PBMCs, taken 5 to 6 days after vaccination. The TCR originated in a man between 50 and 59 years old who received an inactivated influenza vaccine.

CDR3 DNA sequence: TGCGCCAGCAGCTTGGGGGCAGTAGAGGGTGAAGCTTTCTTT. Protein sequence: CASSLGAVEGEAFF. This chain uses TRBV5-1 with TRBJ1-1; D is uncertain. The V gene lost 0 bases and the J gene lost 7 bases, with 13 bases spanning the gap. Per the germline V gene, CDR1 is SGHRS and CDR2 is YFSETQ. The CDR3 consists of 14 residues.